What follows is one T cell receptor (beta chain) and its context. The target of this receptor is not known. Base qualities are not at hand, and no much larger clone is one base apart. TCRbeta CDR3 regions were amplified from genomic DNA by means of the immunoSEQ Assay, a bias-controlled multiplex PCR. The study's own analysis went as follows. The number of nucleated cells in each sample was estimated from the amplification of reference gene primers within the assay. Sequence reads were collapsed and filtered to measure the absolute abundance of every unique TCRbeta CDR3 rearrangement. For each sample, productive Simpson clonality was calculated as the square root of Simpson's diversity index over productive rearrangements. Held by TCRdb, this immuneACCESS table contains in-frame sequences only and omits some clones. Under half of the omission traces to an unresolved V gene where checked; the cause of the rest is unknown. The DNA was the basis for D and trimming; V, J and clone size are from that table. This sample gives a few hundred thousand clones in total; about 83% of them show up just once. The ten largest clones capture around 2% of the sample.

Via the germline V gene, CDR1 is KGHSH and CDR2 LQKENI. Spanning cysteine to phenylalanine, the CDR3 consists of 15 amino acids. Only the CDR3 region is kept as DNA, spanning 45 bases read in frame from base 1. The V end gives up 2 bases and the J end 12 bases, leaving 11 bases in the junction not matched to a gene. This entry is derived from a study of blood T cell repertoires in COVID-19 (dated by TCRdb to 2020 to 2021). For context, the study as a whole: Samples from collaborators originated in the United States, Italy and Spain and spanned both the acute and convalescent phases of COVID-19. Deeply sampled blood TCRbeta repertoires from subjects exposed to, actively infected with, or recovered from COVID-19 were included in the dataset. Samples were obtained from the ongoing ImmuneRACE study (first 160 participants) and from about 1,300 subjects provided by 6 global collaborators. The repertoires were released in a freely available public database meant as a resource for research on the immune response to SARS-CoV-2. Nearly every sample came with metadata listing a de-identified subject ID, COVID-19 status, age in years and sex. Where available, HLA class I and class II types were taken from metadata supplied by the sample provider and were not determined by assay-based typing. The prospective study material was composed of cDNA or gDNA derived from T cells, B-cell-depleted T cells, or PBMCs.

Another Seattle source contributed samples from volunteer blood donors who had recovered from COVID-19. Each collaborating institution followed its own protocols to collect whole blood in K2EDTA tubes. For TCRbeta analysis, collaborators shipped samples as frozen whole blood, isolated PBMCs, or DNA extracted from either of those sample types. What the work shows at the level of the full study, not this receptor alone: How much clinical and demographic metadata was included differed by source and by participant, and the metadata was provided uncurated.

Sequencing used peripheral blood. The chain joins TRBV18 to TRBJ1-4; 8 middle bases align to TRBD1. The clonotype originates from a man under 40 who had recovered from COVID-19. The CDR3 protein: CASSPYRTGTSELFF. Read as DNA, the sequence is TGTGCCAGCTCACCATACAGGACAGGGACGTCAGAACTGTTTTTT.